These 25 T cell receptor beta chains came from one sample sequenced in a study of T-cell memory formation after mild COVID-19. TCRdb ran MiXCR on the 5' RACE reads and lists one entry per CDR3 protein. There are fewer than 90,000 distinct CDR3 sequences in the sample; roughly 13% occur only once, and roughly two fifths lies in the top ten. The sequencing input was PBMCs or a T cell subset sorted from them (not recorded which). These receptors were taken from a man aged 18 to 30 who had mild COVID-19 (a few samples of this study predate the infection). Cell type and time point are not known.

The V call is TRBV9, the J call TRBJ2-2; D uncertain. CDR1 is SGDLS and CDR2 is YYNGEE in the germline V gene. Trimming left V 0 bases short and J 6 bases short, with 12 bases between. The CDR3 is 15 residues long. Here the CDR3 DNA reads TGTGCCAGCAGCGTAGGAGATCGGGCTGCCGGGGAGCTGTTTTTT. This translates into CASSVGDRAAGELFF. The complete variable domain, with remaining parts taken from reference TRBV9 and TRBJ2-2, reads DSGVTQTPKHLITATGQRVTLRCSPRSGDLSVYWYQQSLDQGLQFLIQYYNGEERAKGNILERFSAQQFPDLHSELNLSSLELGDSALYFCASSVGDRAAGELFFGEGSRLTVL.

This clonotype was detected a few times. V gene TRBV7-9 combines with J gene TRBJ1-1; unclear D gene. V was cut by 4 bases and J by 2 bases, with 14 bases left in between. Germline V gene sequence: CDR1 SEHNR, CDR2 FQNEAQ (reference sequence). This CDR3 is built from 15 residues. The CDR3 bases are TGTGCCAGCAGCTCTTTAGAGCTTAGAAACACTGAAGCTTTCTTT. It codes for CASSSLELRNTEAFF. Supplemented by reference TRBV7-9 and TRBJ1-1, the full variable domain reads DTGVSQNPRHKITKRGQNVTFRCDPISEHNRLYWYRQTLGQGPEFLTYFQNEAQLEKSRLLSDRFSAERPKGSFSTLEIQRTEQGDSAMYLCASSSLELRNTEAFFGQGTRLTVV.

This chain links TRBV4-3 with TRBJ1-4; D perhaps matches TRBD1 (6 bases). This CDR3 has 17 residues. Trimming pared 3 bases from V and 5 bases from J, leaving 19 bases between. Germline values: CDR1 LGHNA, CDR2 YSLEER. CDR3 coding DNA: TGCGCCAGCAGCCACATACCCACCCGGGGGCGCAATGAAAAACTGTTTTTT. Protein product: CASSHIPTRGRNEKLFF.

This chain joins TRBV4-3 and TRBJ2-1, with 9 bases identical to TRBD2. The ends lost 4 bases at V and 4 bases at J; junction bases unmatched: 5. The germline V gene has CDR1 LGHNA and CDR2 YSLEER. The CDR3 covers 15 residues. CDR3 in amino acids: CASSRRLAAYNEQFF. DNA of the CDR3: TGCGCCAGCAGCCGCCGACTAGCGGCTTACAATGAGCAGTTCTTC.

This clonotype has more than one count but fewer than ten. This chain links TRBV12-2 with TRBJ1-5. TRBV12-2 is termed a pseudogene. The CDR3 covers 17 residues. CDR3 loop: CASRLGLIGHSNQPQHF. DNA for the CDR3: TGTGCAAGTCGCTTAGGGCTTATAGGCCACAGCAATCAGCCCCAGCATTTT.

The chain combines TRBV29-1 with TRBJ1-4; 7 bases are shared with TRBD1. The V and J ends lost 6 bases and 0 bases, in that order; junction bases with no gene match: 10. This CDR3 contains 16 residues. In germline, CDR1 is SQVTM, CDR2 ANQGSEA. The DNA of the CDR3 is TGCAGCGTGGGGGGGGACAGTGAAGCAACTAATGAAAAACTGTTTTTT. This codes for CSVGGDSEATNEKLFF.

This clonotype turned up a few times. This chain joins TRBV28 and TRBJ1-2, with unresolved D. V was cut by 3 bases and J by 0 bases, with 5 bases left in between. This CDR3 has 13 amino acids. Germline CDR1 MDHEN, CDR2 SYDVKM. The CDR3 here is CASSLAPNYGYTF. The CDR3 DNA sequence: TGTGCCAGCAGTTTGGCCCCTAACTATGGCTACACCTTC.

This clonotype was seen a few times. This chain joins TRBV12-3 or TRBV12-4 and TRBJ2-5; 9 bases agree with TRBD2. The junction had 2 bases not matched to a gene; V was cut back by 1 base and J by 8 bases. The CDR3 sequence is 13 residues long. The CDR3 region has the DNA TGTGCCAGCAGTTTAGAGGGACTAGCTACCCAGTACTTC. Residues: CASSLEGLATQYF.

The chain links TRBV19 to TRBJ1-5; D gene unclear. The germline V gene encodes CDR1 LNHDA and CDR2 SQIVND (reference sequence). CDR3 length: 13 amino acids. The V end was cut by 6 bases, the J end by 3 bases, with 9 bases between. In DNA, the CDR3 is TGTGCCAGTAGATGGTCAAACAATCAGCCCCAGCATTTT. Residues: CASRWSNNQPQHF.

DNA for the CDR3: TGTGCCAGCAGCTTTCAGGTCACTAGCGTATACAATGAGCAGTTCTTC. It is translated as CASSFQVTSVYNEQFF. The rearrangement links TRBV7-9 to TRBJ2-7; 7 bases fit TRBD2. The DNA end lines up better with TRBJ2-1; the J call may be wrong. There are 16 residues in the CDR3. CDR1 SEHNR and CDR2 FQNEAQ come from the germline V gene (reference sequence).

J is TRBJ1-2 and V is TRBV7-6, with a possible D match to TRBD1 (5 bases). Germline lookup yields CDR1 SGHVS and CDR2 FNYEAQ. V dropped 5 bases and J dropped 4 bases, with 20 bases sitting between them. The CDR3 spans 16 residues. This CDR3 is CASSLAPGGLSYGYTF. The CDR3 nucleotides are TGTGCCAGCAGCCTGGCACCTGGGGGACTCTCCTATGGCTACACCTTC.

The genes are TRBV7-9 and TRBJ2-7, with D hard to call. The CDR3 is 12 residues long. CDR1 SEHNR and CDR2 FQNEAQ come from the germline V gene (reference sequence). V was clipped by 3 bases and J by 4 bases, with 7 bases between them. The chain's CDR3 is CASSFDLYEQYF. CDR3 sequence (DNA): TGTGCCAGCAGCTTTGACTTATACGAGCAGTACTTC. Together with reference TRBV7-9 and TRBJ2-7, the CDR3 gives the full variable domain: DTGVSQNPRHKITKRGQNVTFRCDPISEHNRLYWYRQTLGQGPEFLTYFQNEAQLEKSRLLSDRFSAERPKGSFSTLEIQRTEQGDSAMYLCASSFDLYEQYFGPGTRLTVT.

The sample holds many counts of this clonotype. V gene TRBV6-2 or TRBV6-3 combines with J gene TRBJ2-1; 9 bases line up with TRBD1. This CDR3 spans 14 amino acids. Germline values: CDR1 MNHEY, CDR2 SVGEGT. V trimming: 4 bases; J trimming: 6 bases; junction bases outside the gene matches: 4. Written as DNA, the CDR3 is TGTGCCAGCAGTTCCGGGACAGGGATCAATGAGCAGTTCTTC. This sequence encodes CASSSGTGINEQFF.

This clonotype was found many times. The V gene is TRBV11-2, the J gene TRBJ2-3, with 10 bases matching TRBD2. Per the germline V gene, CDR1 is SGHAT and CDR2 is FQNNGV. With V trimmed by 5 bases and J by 0 bases, 8 bases remained unmatched. The CDR3 is 17 amino acids. CDR3 nucleotides: TGTGCCAGCAGCCCCGTGCAAGCGGGGGGGAGCACAGATACGCAGTATTTT. It is translated as CASSPVQAGGSTDTQYF.

This clonotype was observed a few times. J is TRBJ2-1 and V is TRBV5-1; the match to TRBD2 covers 11 bases. CDR3 length: 15 residues. The V segment lost 4 bases and the J segment 6 bases; nucleotides outside the gene matches: 6. Looked up from germline, CDR1 is SGHRS and CDR2 is YFSETQ. The CDR3 sequence: CASSVGLADANEQFF. CDR3 DNA sequence: TGCGCCAGCAGCGTGGGACTAGCGGATGCCAATGAGCAGTTCTTC.

V usage is TRBV29-1 and J usage is TRBJ1-1; D gene unclear. Germline CDR1 reads SQVTM; CDR2 reads ANQGSEA. CDR3 length: 15 amino acids. With 8 bases removed from V and 2 bases from J, the gap between germline ends came to 21 bases. CDR3 coding DNA: TGCAGCTTCGTGGGTGGCCCCCTCCCAAACACTGAAGCTTTCTTT. It specifies CSFVGGPLPNTEAFF. Complete variable domain (other parts from reference TRBV29-1 and TRBJ1-1): SAVISQKPSRDICQRGTSLTIQCQVDSQVTMMFWYRQQPGQSLTLIATANQGSEATYESGFVIDKFPISRPNLTFSTLTVSNMSPEDSSIYLCSFVGGPLPNTEAFFGQGTRLTVV.

V and J are TRBV20-1 and TRBJ2-7; D unresolved. Trimming cost V 3 bases and J 2 bases, with 5 bases left between them. CDR1 and CDR2 from the germline V gene are DFQATT and SNEGSKA (reference sequence). The CDR3 extends over 11 amino acids. The CDR3 DNA reads TGCAGTGCTAGGATGGCCTACGAGCAGTACTTC. It is translated as CSARMAYEQYF.

This clonotype was seen only a few times. The genes are TRBV7-9 and TRBJ2-3; no reliable D call. Germline CDR1 is SEHNR and CDR2 is FQNEAQ (reference sequence). The V and J ends lost 4 bases and 2 bases respectively, with 16 bases between them. This CDR3 spans 16 amino acids. The DNA of the CDR3 is TGTGCCAGCAGCTCGGTGATATATCGGATCACAGATACGCAGTATTTT. It specifies CASSSVIYRITDTQYF.

The chain employs TRBV12-3 or TRBV12-4 and TRBJ1-4; weak D call: TRBD1 (6 bases). The CDR3 loop spans 14 amino acids. Trimming took 3 bases from V and 7 from J, leaving 12 bases between them. CDR3 sequence: CASSLQGRAEKLFF. CDR3 nucleotides: TGTGCCAGCAGTTTGCAGGGGCGCGCTGAAAAACTGTTTTTT.

In its sample, this clonotype was seen a few times. This rearrangement joins TRBV10-2 to TRBJ2-1; 9 bases match TRBD2. Germline CDR1 reads WSHSY; CDR2 reads SAAADI. CDR3 length: 15 residues. V lost 2 bases to trimming and J lost 9 bases; unmatched junction nucleotides: 8. CDR3: CASSEAAGGQVEQFF. Here the CDR3 DNA reads TGCGCCAGCAGTGAGGCGGCGGGGGGGCAAGTTGAGCAGTTCTTC.

The chain has TRBV4-1 and TRBJ2-7; tentative D call: TRBD1 (6 bases). The CDR3 is made up of 15 amino acids. CDR1 MGHRA and CDR2 YSYEKL come from the germline V gene. Trimming took 3 bases from V and 2 from J, leaving 14 bases between them. The CDR3 bases are TGCGCCAGCAGCCAGCAGGGGTCCACCACCTACGAGCAGTACTTC. Amino acid sequence: CASSQQGSTTYEQYF.

The chain recombines TRBV29-1 with TRBJ1-1; maybe TRBD1 (5 bases). This CDR3 is built from 13 residues. Germline values: CDR1 SQVTM, CDR2 ANQGSEA. V was shortened by 7 bases and J by 4 bases, with 16 bases between the two germline ends. This CDR3 reads CSGTEGAGTEAFF. The CDR3 region has the DNA TGCAGCGGGACGGAAGGGGCTGGCACTGAAGCTTTCTTT.

This clonotype was seen a few times. The J gene is TRBJ1-1, the V gene TRBV4-3; maybe TRBD1 (6 bases). CDR1 and CDR2 (germline): LGHNA, YSLEER. V dropped 0 bases and J dropped 5 bases, with 10 bases sitting between them. The CDR3 has 14 amino acids. CDR3 sequence (DNA): TGCGCCAGCAGCCAAGAGGACAGACGGACTGAAGCTTTCTTT. This gives the protein CASSQEDRRTEAFF.

In its sample, this clonotype was seen a few times. CDR3 DNA: TGTGCCAGCGGGCAGGGGCCCGAGGGCTACACCTTC. It encodes CASGQGPEGYTF. V usage is TRBV6-5 and J usage is TRBJ1-2; D is possibly TRBD1 (6 bases). The germline V and J ends were trimmed by 8 bases and 8 bases, with 15 bases remaining between them. The CDR3 sequence is 12 residues long. Germline V lookup: CDR1 MNHEY, CDR2 SVGAGI.

This clonotype was seen a few times. J is TRBJ2-5 and V is TRBV7-9; D is undetermined. This CDR3 has 15 residues. Germline CDR1 SEHNR, CDR2 FQNEAQ (reference sequence). The ends were cut back, 7 bases at V and 0 bases at J, with 15 bases in the middle. The CDR3 here is CASTRTNWDQETQYF. CDR3 bases: TGTGCCAGCACCCGGACCAACTGGGACCAAGAGACCCAGTACTTC.